Following are 3 T cell receptor beta chains from one sample sequenced in a study of T cell repertoires in cytomegalovirus infection. Using its own MiXCR run on the reads, TCRdb lists one record per CDR3 protein. This table has roughly 120,000 distinct CDR3 sequences, 30% appearing once. Their antigen targets remain unknown. The input for sequencing was CD8+ T cells from cultured PBMCs, taken from culture after CMV antigen stimulation. The receptors come from a human donor in good health (CMV status not recorded). Some clones in this sample may be carry-over from other donors' samples.

This clonotype was counted at least ten times. The V gene is TRBV7-2, the J gene TRBJ2-1, with a tentative D call TRBD2 (5 bases). This CDR3 contains 16 residues. V lost 5 bases and J 2 bases, leaving 16 bases between the germline ends. Germline assignment: CDR1 SGHTA and CDR2 FQGNSA. The CDR3, as DNA: TGTGCCAGCAGCCCCCCGAGAGGGATCCCCTACAATGAGCAGTTCTTC. This encodes CASSPPRGIPYNEQFF.

V gene TRBV3-1 combines with J gene TRBJ1-5; D unresolved. The CDR3 is made up of 15 amino acids. The ends were cut back, 4 bases at V and 1 base at J, with 11 bases in the middle. Germline CDR1 is LGHDT and CDR2 is YNNKEL (reference sequence). CDR3 nucleotides: TGTGCCAGCAGCCTAGGAGGACCGAGCAATCAGCCCCAGCATTTT. Its translation is CASSLGGPSNQPQHF.

This clonotype came up a few times. V gene TRBV4-3 combines with J gene TRBJ2-7; perhaps TRBD1 as D (6 bases). The CDR3 sequence is 15 residues long. The germline V gene encodes CDR1 LGHNA and CDR2 YSLEER. The V end was cut by 1 base, the J end by 4 bases, with 14 bases between. CDR3 residues: CASSQGAQGIYEQYF. As DNA, the CDR3 is TGCGCCAGCAGCCAAGGGGCACAGGGAATTTACGAGCAGTACTTC.